This entry concerns a single TCR beta chain. Antigen: not known. Within the sample, other DNA sequences also encode this same CDR3. Clones were read by immunoSEQ multiplex PCR, and TCRdb kept only the in-frame ones, dropping some. Among around 300,000 clones listed, about nine tenths were seen once. This specimen comes from a study of cytomegalovirus exposure and HLA in healthy donors. Points from the study as a whole: There were 150 or so TCR beta chains listed as cytomegalovirus-associated. High sensitivity and specificity were reportedly achieved when the classifier diagnosed cytomegalovirus status.

Germline V gene data show CDR1 as SQVTM and CDR2 as ANQGSEA. V dropped 6 bases and J dropped 2; count of bases not matched to a gene: 6. The CDR3 loop spans 13 amino acids. The sample taken for sequencing was PBMCs. This clonotype was obtained from a woman aged 30 to 39 in good health and CMV-seropositive. The chain uses TRBV29-1 and TRBJ1-1; 7 nucleotides agree with TRBD1. CDR3 sequence (DNA): TGCAGCGTCCCCGGACAGGTAAACACTGAAGCTTTCTTT. Encoded protein: CSVPGQVNTEAFF.